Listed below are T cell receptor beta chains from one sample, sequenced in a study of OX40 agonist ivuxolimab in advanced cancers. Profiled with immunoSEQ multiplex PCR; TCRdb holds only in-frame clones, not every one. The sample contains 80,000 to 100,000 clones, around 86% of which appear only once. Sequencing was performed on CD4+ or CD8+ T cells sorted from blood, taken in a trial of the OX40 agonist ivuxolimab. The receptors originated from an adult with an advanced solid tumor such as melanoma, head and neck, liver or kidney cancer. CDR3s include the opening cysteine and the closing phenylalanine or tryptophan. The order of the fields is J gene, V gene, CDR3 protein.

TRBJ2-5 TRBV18 CASSPRTGAQETQYF
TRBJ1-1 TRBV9 CASSVGDRGPNTEAFF
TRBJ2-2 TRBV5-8 CASSLDRAPSVIF
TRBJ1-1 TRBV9 CASSVAGNSEAFF
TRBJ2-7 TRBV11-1 CASSPTLGPTYEQYF
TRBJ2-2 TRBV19 CASSITGVNTGELFF
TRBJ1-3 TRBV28 CASSLGPHTIYF
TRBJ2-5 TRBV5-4 CASSLRTGGLETQYF
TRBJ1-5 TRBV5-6 CASSLDNQPQHF
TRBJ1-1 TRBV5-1 CASSLAGHTEAFF
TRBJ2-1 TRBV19 CASSVSAGGVRYNEQFF
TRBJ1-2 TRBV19 CASSKDRDYGYTF
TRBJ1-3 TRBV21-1 CASSPQGRGGNTIYF
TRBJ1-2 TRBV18 CASSLLQGTIPRNYGYTF
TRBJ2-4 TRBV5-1 CASSLAGRAWLF
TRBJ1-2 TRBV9 CASSTGTSATGGYTF
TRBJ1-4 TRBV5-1 CASSPGGVSEKLFF
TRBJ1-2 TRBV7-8 CASSLERIVGYGYTF